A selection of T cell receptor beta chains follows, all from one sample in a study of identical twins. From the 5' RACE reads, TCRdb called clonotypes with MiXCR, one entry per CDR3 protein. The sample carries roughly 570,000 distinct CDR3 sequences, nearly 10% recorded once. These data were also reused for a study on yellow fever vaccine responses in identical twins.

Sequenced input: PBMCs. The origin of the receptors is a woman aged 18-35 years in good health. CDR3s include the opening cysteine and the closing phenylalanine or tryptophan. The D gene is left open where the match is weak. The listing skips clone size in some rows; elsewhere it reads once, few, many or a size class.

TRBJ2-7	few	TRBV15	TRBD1	CATSKEQGLYEQYF	TGTGCCACCAGCAAGGAACAGGGGCTCTACGAGCAGTACTTC
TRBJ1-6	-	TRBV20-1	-	CSAGARTTPNSPLHF	TGCAGTGCTGGCGCCAGGACGACACCAAATTCACCCCTCCACTTT
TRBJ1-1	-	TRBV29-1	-	CSVFAGLDTEAFF	TGCAGCGTCTTCGCCGGTTTAGACACTGAAGCTTTCTTT
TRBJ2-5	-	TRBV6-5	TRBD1	CASSYHDRGQETQYF	TGTGCCAGCAGTTACCACGACAGGGGTCAAGAGACCCAGTACTTC
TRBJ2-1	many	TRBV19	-	CARAGGNEQFF	TGTGCCCGAGCCGGAGGAAATGAGCAGTTCTTC
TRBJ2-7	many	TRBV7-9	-	CASAASGQGYEQYF	TGTGCCAGCGCCGCGAGTGGGCAGGGATACGAGCAGTACTTC
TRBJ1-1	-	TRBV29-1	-	CSVELRGVNTEAFF	TGCAGCGTTGAGCTGCGAGGAGTGAACACTGAAGCTTTCTTT
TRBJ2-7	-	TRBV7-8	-	CASSSPGQGNSYEQYF	TGTGCCAGCAGCTCGCCGGGGCAGGGCAACTCCTACGAGCAGTACTTC
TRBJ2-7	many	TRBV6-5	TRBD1	CASSYGTGNINEQYF	TGTGCCAGCAGTTACGGGACAGGGAATATCAACGAGCAGTACTTC
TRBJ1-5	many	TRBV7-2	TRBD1	CASSMTGDQPQHF	TGTGCCAGCAGCATGACAGGGGATCAGCCCCAGCATTTT
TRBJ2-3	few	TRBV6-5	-	CASSSSTTSTDTQYF	TGTGCCAGCAGTTCTAGTACCACTAGCACAGATACGCAGTATTTT
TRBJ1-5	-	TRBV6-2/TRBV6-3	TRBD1	CASSWGTGEYQPQHF	TGTGCCAGCAGTTGGGGGACAGGGGAGTACCAGCCCCAGCATTTT
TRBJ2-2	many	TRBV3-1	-	CASSPSDTGELFF	TGTGCCAGCAGCCCGTCGGACACCGGGGAGCTGTTTTTT
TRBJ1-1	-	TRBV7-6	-	CASSLNQMNTEAFF	TGTGCCAGCAGCTTAAATCAGATGAACACTGAAGCTTTCTTT
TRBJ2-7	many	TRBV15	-	CATSETRGGGYEQYF	TGTGCCACTTCTGAGACTAGGGGAGGAGGTTACGAGCAGTACTTC
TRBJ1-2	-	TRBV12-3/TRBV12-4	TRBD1	CASTDRDFSLSYGYTF	TGTGCCAGCACCGACAGGGACTTCAGCCTTTCTTATGGCTACACCTTC
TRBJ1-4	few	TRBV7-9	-	CASSSGLLREKLFF	TGTGCCAGCAGCTCGGGACTCTTAAGGGAAAAACTGTTTTTT
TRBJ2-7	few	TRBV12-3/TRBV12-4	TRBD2	CASLAGGSFYEQYF	TGTGCCAGCCTTGCGGGAGGATCCTTCTACGAGCAGTACTTC
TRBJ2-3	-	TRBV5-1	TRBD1	CASSLGDRGPADTQYF	TGCGCCAGCAGCTTGGGGGACAGGGGCCCTGCAGATACGCAGTATTTT
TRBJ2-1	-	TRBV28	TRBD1	CASSLPDRAPVRALDEQFF	TGTGCCAGCAGTTTGCCGGACAGGGCCCCTGTCCGCGCGTTGGATGAGCAGTTCTTC
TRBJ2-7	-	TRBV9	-	CASSHARVGPPTYEQYF	TGTGCCAGCAGCCACGCCCGTGTGGGGCCCCCAACTTACGAGCAGTACTTC
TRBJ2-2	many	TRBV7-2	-	CASSSWGSTGELFF	TGTGCCAGCAGCTCCTGGGGGAGCACCGGGGAGCTGTTTTTT
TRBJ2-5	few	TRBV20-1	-	CSAREGTYQETQYF	TGCAGTGCTAGAGAGGGGACTTACCAAGAGACCCAGTACTTC
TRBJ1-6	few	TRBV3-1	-	CASSQQWGGSPLHF	TGTGCCAGCAGCCAGCAGTGGGGAGGTTCACCCCTCCACTTT
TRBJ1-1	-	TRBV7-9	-	CASIPEGDGGSEAFF	TGTGCCAGCATCCCGGAAGGGGACGGGGGCAGTGAAGCTTTCTTT
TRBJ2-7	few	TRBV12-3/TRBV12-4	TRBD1	CASRTGTGGLEQYF	TGTGCCAGCAGGACCGGGACAGGGGGCTTGGAGCAGTACTTC
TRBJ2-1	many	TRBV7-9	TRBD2	CASSLFAAGDESGEQFF	TGTGCCAGCAGCTTGTTTGCCGCGGGAGACGAGAGCGGTGAGCAGTTCTTC
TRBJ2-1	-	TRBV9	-	CASSENDITYNEQFF	TGTGCCAGCAGCGAAAACGACATTACCTACAATGAGCAGTTCTTC
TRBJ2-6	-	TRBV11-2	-	CASSLSSGAGAGANVLTF	TGTGCCAGCAGCTTATCATCAGGGGCGGGCGCTGGGGCCAACGTCCTGACTTTC
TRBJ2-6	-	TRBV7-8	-	CASSQPATTSGANVLTF	TGTGCCAGCAGCCAACCAGCTACAACCTCTGGGGCCAACGTCCTGACTTTC
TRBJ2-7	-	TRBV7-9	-	CASSPSRPEQYF	TGTGCCAGCAGCCCTTCGAGGCCCGAGCAGTACTTC
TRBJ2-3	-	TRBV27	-	CASSNRYTDTQYF	TGTGCCAGCAGTAACCGATACACAGATACGCAGTATTTT
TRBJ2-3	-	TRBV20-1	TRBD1	CSAGNRGRTDTQYF	TGCAGTGCTGGGAACAGGGGGCGCACAGATACGCAGTATTTT
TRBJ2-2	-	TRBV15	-	CATSRDGDTGELFF	TGTGCCACCAGCAGAGACGGGGACACCGGGGAGCTGTTTTTT
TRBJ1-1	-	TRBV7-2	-	CASSLQSRNTEAFF	TGTGCCAGCAGCCTACAATCGAGGAACACTGAAGCTTTCTTT
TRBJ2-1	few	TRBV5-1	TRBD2	CASSVALAGGPNEQFF	TGCGCCAGCAGCGTGGCTCTGGCGGGAGGGCCGAATGAGCAGTTCTTC
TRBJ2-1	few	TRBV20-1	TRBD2	CSSPYLRLAGANEQFF	TGCAGTTCGCCCTACCTTCGACTAGCGGGAGCCAATGAGCAGTTCTTC
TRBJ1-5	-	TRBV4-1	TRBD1	CASSQDPPTGVYQPQHF	TGCGCCAGCAGCCAAGACCCCCCGACAGGGGTGTATCAGCCCCAGCATTTT
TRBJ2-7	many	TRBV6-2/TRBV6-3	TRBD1	CASRDPGQGRYEQYF	TGTGCCAGCAGAGACCCGGGACAGGGGAGGTACGAGCAGTACTTC
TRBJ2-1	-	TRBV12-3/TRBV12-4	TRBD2	CASSSGEGPIRSNEQFF	TGTGCCAGCAGTTCGGGGGAGGGCCCGATACGCAGCAATGAGCAGTTCTTC
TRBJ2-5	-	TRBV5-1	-	CASSPGDQRGTQYF	TGCGCCAGCAGCCCAGGGGACCAACGAGGGACCCAGTACTTC
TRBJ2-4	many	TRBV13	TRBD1	CASSVTGGNIQYF	TGTGCCAGCAGCGTTACAGGGGGAAACATTCAGTACTTC
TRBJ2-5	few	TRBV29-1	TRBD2	CSVEVAGDYAETQYF	TGCAGCGTTGAAGTGGCGGGGGACTACGCAGAGACCCAGTACTTC
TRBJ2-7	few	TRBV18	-	CASSAGERLGIYEQYF	TGTGCCAGCTCAGCTGGAGAACGACTAGGGATCTACGAGCAGTACTTC
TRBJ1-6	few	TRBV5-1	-	CASSLAPKDSPLHF	TGCGCCAGCAGCTTGGCACCCAAGGATTCACCCCTCCACTTT
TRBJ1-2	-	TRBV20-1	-	CSASRTDIYGYTF	TGCAGTGCTAGTCGGACCGATATCTATGGCTACACCTTC
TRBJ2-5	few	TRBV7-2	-	CASSFASRTGQETQYF	TGTGCCAGCAGCTTCGCTTCAAGAACGGGGCAAGAGACCCAGTACTTC
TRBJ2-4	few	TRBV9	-	CASSVGGGVENIQYF	TGTGCCAGCAGCGTAGGAGGCGGGGTGGAAAACATTCAGTACTTC
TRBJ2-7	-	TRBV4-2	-	CASSQHLADDSYEQYF	TGTGCCAGCAGCCAACACCTGGCAGACGACTCCTACGAGCAGTACTTC
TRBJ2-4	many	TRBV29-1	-	CSVVNPAKNIQYF	TGCAGCGTTGTAAACCCGGCCAAAAACATTCAGTACTTC
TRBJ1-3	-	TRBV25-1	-	CASSDAGSGNTIYF	TGTGCCAGCAGTGATGCCGGATCAGGAAACACCATATATTTT
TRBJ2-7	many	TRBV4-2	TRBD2	CASSQPSGPSYEQYF	TGTGCCAGCAGCCAACCTAGCGGGCCCTCCTACGAGCAGTACTTC
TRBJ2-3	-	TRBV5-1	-	CASSLAGGRPTTDTQYF	TGCGCCAGCAGCTTGGCCGGGGGGCGCCCGACCACAGATACGCAGTATTTT
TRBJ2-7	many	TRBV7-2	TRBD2	CASTRTSGSSYEQYF	TGTGCCAGCACCCGGACTAGCGGGAGCTCCTACGAGCAGTACTTC
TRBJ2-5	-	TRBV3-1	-	CASSHLDNQETQYF	TGTGCCAGCAGCCACCTAGACAACCAAGAGACCCAGTACTTC
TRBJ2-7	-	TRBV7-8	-	CASSLGWGSFRPSHHYEQYF	TGTGCCAGCAGCTTAGGGTGGGGTAGCTTTCGTCCTTCTCACCACTACGAGCAGTACTTC
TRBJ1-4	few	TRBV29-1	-	CSGREKKNEKLFF	TGCAGCGGGCGGGAGAAAAAAAATGAAAAACTGTTTTTT
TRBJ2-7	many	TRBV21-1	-	CASSKLEKDYEQYF	TGTGCCAGCAGCAAATTGGAAAAAGACTACGAGCAGTACTTC
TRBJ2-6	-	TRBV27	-	CASSRLSQSANVLTF	TGTGCCAGCAGTCGCTTATCTCAATCGGCCAACGTCCTGACTTTC